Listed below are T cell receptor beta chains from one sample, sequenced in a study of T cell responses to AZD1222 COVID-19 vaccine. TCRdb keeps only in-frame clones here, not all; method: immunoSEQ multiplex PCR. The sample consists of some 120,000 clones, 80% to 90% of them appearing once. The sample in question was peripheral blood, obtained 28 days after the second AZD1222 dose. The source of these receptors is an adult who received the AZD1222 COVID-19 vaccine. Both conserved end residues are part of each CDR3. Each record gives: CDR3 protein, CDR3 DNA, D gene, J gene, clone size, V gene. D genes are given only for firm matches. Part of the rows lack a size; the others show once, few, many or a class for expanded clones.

cdr3_aa: CASSLATDEKLFF
cdr3_nt: TGTGCCAGCAGCTTGGCAACAGACGAAAAACTGTTTTTT
d_call: NA
j_call: TRBJ1-4
clone_size: NA
v_call: TRBV5-6

cdr3_aa: CASSQAWTLGQYF
cdr3_nt: TGCGCCAGCAGCCAAGCATGGACTCTGGGGCAGTATTTT
d_call: NA
j_call: TRBJ2-3
clone_size: NA
v_call: TRBV4-1

cdr3_aa: CASSLDVGQGEQFF
cdr3_nt: TGCGCCAGCAGCTTGGACGTGGGTCAGGGTGAGCAGTTCTTC
d_call: NA
j_call: TRBJ2-1
clone_size: few
v_call: TRBV5-1

cdr3_aa: CASSQYSGGLELETQYF
cdr3_nt: TGTGCCAGCAGCCAATACAGCGGGGGGCTAGAGCTAGAGACCCAGTACTTC
d_call: TRBD2
j_call: TRBJ2-5
clone_size: NA
v_call: TRBV4-2

cdr3_aa: CASSPLGGRADTQYF
cdr3_nt: TGTGCCAGCAGCCCACTCGGCGGGAGGGCAGATACGCAGTATTTT
d_call: TRBD2
j_call: TRBJ2-3
clone_size: NA
v_call: TRBV2

cdr3_aa: CAWSKVFTEAFF
cdr3_nt: TGTGCCTGGAGTAAGGTATTCACTGAAGCTTTCTTT
d_call: NA
j_call: TRBJ1-1
clone_size: few
v_call: TRBV30

cdr3_aa: CASSLIREDTQYF
cdr3_nt: TGTGCCAGCAGTTTAATTCGTGAAGATACGCAGTATTTT
d_call: NA
j_call: TRBJ2-3
clone_size: NA
v_call: TRBV27

cdr3_aa: CASSSVTGVNQPQHF
cdr3_nt: TGTGCCAGCAGTTCAGTTACAGGGGTCAATCAGCCCCAGCATTTT
d_call: TRBD1
j_call: TRBJ1-5
clone_size: NA
v_call: TRBV27

cdr3_aa: CASRGQGPYGYTF
cdr3_nt: TGTGCCAGCAGGGGACAGGGGCCCTATGGCTACACCTTC
d_call: TRBD1
j_call: TRBJ1-2
clone_size: NA
v_call: TRBV6-5

cdr3_aa: CATTRQRNEKLFF
cdr3_nt: TGTGCCACCACGAGACAGCGAAATGAAAAACTGTTTTTT
d_call: NA
j_call: TRBJ1-4
clone_size: NA
v_call: TRBV15

cdr3_aa: CASSTYRGDTGELFF
cdr3_nt: TGTGCCAGCAGCACGTACAGGGGGGACACCGGGGAGCTGTTTTTT
d_call: TRBD1
j_call: TRBJ2-2
clone_size: NA
v_call: TRBV7-6

cdr3_aa: CASSQARTSGSYEQYF
cdr3_nt: TGTGCCAGCAGCCAGGCCAGGACTAGCGGAAGCTACGAGCAGTACTTC
d_call: TRBD2
j_call: TRBJ2-7
clone_size: NA
v_call: TRBV7-9

cdr3_aa: CASSPWEGNTIYF
cdr3_nt: TGTGCCAGCAGTCCCTGGGAGGGGAACACCATATATTTT
d_call: NA
j_call: TRBJ1-3
clone_size: NA
v_call: TRBV6-5

cdr3_aa: CASSLAGQTTEAFF
cdr3_nt: TGCGCCAGCAGCTTGGCCGGACAGACCACTGAAGCTTTCTTT
d_call: NA
j_call: TRBJ1-1
clone_size: NA
v_call: TRBV5-1

cdr3_aa: CASSLAGRYNEQFF
cdr3_nt: TGTGCCAGCAGCTTAGCGGGACGGTACAATGAGCAGTTCTTC
d_call: NA
j_call: TRBJ2-1
clone_size: NA
v_call: TRBV7-8

cdr3_aa: CASSTADRWYQPQHF
cdr3_nt: TGTGCCAGCAGTACCGCGGACAGGTGGTATCAGCCCCAGCATTTT
d_call: TRBD1
j_call: TRBJ1-5
clone_size: NA
v_call: TRBV6-5

cdr3_aa: CASSPGTSGNTGELFF
cdr3_nt: TGTGCCAGCAGCCCCGGGACTAGCGGGAACACCGGGGAGCTGTTTTTT
d_call: TRBD2
j_call: TRBJ2-2
clone_size: NA
v_call: TRBV11-2

cdr3_aa: CASSSGLAGVIQETQYF
cdr3_nt: TGCGCCAGCAGCTCCGGACTAGCGGGGGTGATTCAAGAGACCCAGTACTTC
d_call: TRBD2
j_call: TRBJ2-5
clone_size: NA
v_call: TRBV5-1

cdr3_aa: CASRGGRTVGGYTF
cdr3_nt: TGTGCCAGCAGAGGGGGCAGAACCGTGGGAGGCTACACCTTC
d_call: TRBD1
j_call: TRBJ1-2
clone_size: once
v_call: TRBV6-5

cdr3_aa: CASRGQGESYGYTF
cdr3_nt: TGTGCCAGCAGGGGACAGGGAGAATCCTATGGCTACACCTTC
d_call: TRBD1
j_call: TRBJ1-2
clone_size: NA
v_call: TRBV19

cdr3_aa: CASSSTTRTGNTIYF
cdr3_nt: TGTGCCAGCAGCTCAACCACAAGAACTGGAAACACCATATATTTT
d_call: NA
j_call: TRBJ1-3
clone_size: NA
v_call: TRBV2

cdr3_aa: CASSFQGHANGQFF
cdr3_nt: TGTGCCAGCAGTTTCCAGGGGCACGCAAACGGGCAGTTCTTC
d_call: NA
j_call: TRBJ2-1
clone_size: NA
v_call: TRBV27

cdr3_aa: CASSLVGRQAFF
cdr3_nt: TGTGCCAGCAGCTTAGTGGGACGGCAAGCTTTCTTT
d_call: NA
j_call: TRBJ1-1
clone_size: NA
v_call: TRBV7-2

cdr3_aa: CASSPTALPGNTIYF
cdr3_nt: TGTGCCAGCTCACCAACGGCACTGCCTGGAAACACCATATATTTT
d_call: NA
j_call: TRBJ1-3
clone_size: NA
v_call: TRBV18

cdr3_aa: CASSQDELAGGYNEQFF
cdr3_nt: TGCGCCAGCAGCCAAGATGAACTAGCGGGGGGGTACAATGAGCAGTTCTTC
d_call: TRBD2
j_call: TRBJ2-1
clone_size: NA
v_call: TRBV4-3

cdr3_aa: CASSGSTGNNEKLFF
cdr3_nt: TGTGCCAGCAGTGGATCGACAGGGAATAACGAAAAACTGTTTTTT
d_call: TRBD1
j_call: TRBJ1-4
clone_size: NA
v_call: TRBV2

cdr3_aa: CASAPWLGRQETQYF
cdr3_nt: TGTGCCAGCGCCCCGTGGTTAGGCAGACAAGAGACCCAGTACTTC
d_call: NA
j_call: TRBJ2-5
clone_size: NA
v_call: TRBV6-5